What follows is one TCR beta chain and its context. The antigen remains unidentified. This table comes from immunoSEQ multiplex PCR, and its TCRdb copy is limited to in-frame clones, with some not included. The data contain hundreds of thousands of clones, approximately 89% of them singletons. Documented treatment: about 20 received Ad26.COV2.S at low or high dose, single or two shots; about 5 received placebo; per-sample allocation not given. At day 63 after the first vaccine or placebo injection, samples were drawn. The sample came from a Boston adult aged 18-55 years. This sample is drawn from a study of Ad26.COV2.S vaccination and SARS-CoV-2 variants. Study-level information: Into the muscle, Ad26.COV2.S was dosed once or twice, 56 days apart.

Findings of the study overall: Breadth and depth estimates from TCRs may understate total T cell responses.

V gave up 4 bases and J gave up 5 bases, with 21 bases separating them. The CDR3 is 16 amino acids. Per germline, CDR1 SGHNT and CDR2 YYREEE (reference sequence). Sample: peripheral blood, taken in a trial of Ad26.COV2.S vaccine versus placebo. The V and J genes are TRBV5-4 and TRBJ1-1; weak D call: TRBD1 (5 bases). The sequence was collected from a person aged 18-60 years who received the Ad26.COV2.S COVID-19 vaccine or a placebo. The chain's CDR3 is CASSQPGLADSTEAFF. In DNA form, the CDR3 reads TGTGCCAGCAGCCAGCCAGGGTTGGCCGATTCGACTGAAGCTTTCTTT.